This TCR beta chain was documented in a study of regulatory T cells in long-lasting Graves disease. This clonotype was found many times. Arm-PCR of CDR3 regions with iRepertoire HTBI primers generated TCR beta libraries. TCRdb re-analysed the multiplex PCR reads in MiXCR, keeping a single row per CDR3 protein. The sample shows over 500,000 distinct CDR3 sequences, around 16% of them seen only once. Time point reported: newly diagnosed GD, antithyroid drugs for less than 3 months. RNA extracted from PBMCs served as the sequencing template. This CDR3 has 13 residues. The germline V gene has CDR1 LGHDT and CDR2 YNNKEL (reference sequence). Trimming took 1 base from V and 5 from J, leaving 8 bases between them. The data were also submitted as part of a second study, on T cells in Graves' hyperthyroidism and ophthalmopathy.

This sequence was found in a man younger than 30 with Graves disease. The material sequenced was peripheral blood mononuclear cells (PBMCs), taken at new diagnosis, from a patient treated with antithyroid drugs. The chain employs TRBV3-1 and TRBJ1-1; D is ambiguous. CDR3 amino acids: CASSQVQKTEAFF. In DNA, the CDR3 is TGTGCCAGCAGCCAAGTCCAGAAAACTGAAGCTTTCTTT.